One and the same sample provided the 17 T cell receptor beta chains below, sequenced in a study of T cell repertoires in cytomegalovirus infection. Which antigens these TCRs recognize remains unknown. TCRdb redid the calling of the reads with MiXCR, one entry per CDR3 protein. The sample shows tens of thousands of distinct CDR3 sequences, under 30% of them seen only once. Source: CD8+ T cells from cultured PBMCs, taken from culture after CMV antigen stimulation. These TCRs come from a human donor in good health (CMV status not recorded). Some clones in this sample may be carry-over from other donors' samples.

The sample holds a few counts of this clonotype. V is TRBV7-9 and J is TRBJ2-3, with D uncertain. The CDR3 is 15 amino acids. Trimming stripped 8 bases from V and 0 bases from J, with 15 bases between. The V gene's germline CDR1 is SEHNR and CDR2 FQNEAQ (reference sequence). The CDR3 DNA reads TGTGCCAGCCCGCCCGAGACCATGAGCACAGATACGCAGTATTTT. It yields the protein CASPPETMSTDTQYF.

This rearrangement joins TRBV2 to TRBJ2-7; 8 nucleotides line up with TRBD1. The CDR3 runs 11 residues. Germline CDR1 is SNHLY and CDR2 is FYNNEI. With 4 bases clipped from V and 12 bases from J, the junction kept 5 bases outside the gene matches. CDR3 sequence reads: CASSAFGTGYF. In nucleotides, the CDR3 is TGTGCCAGCAGTGCTTTCGGGACAGGGTACTTC.

This clonotype occurred many times. V and J are TRBV7-2 and TRBJ2-1; no clear D. Per the germline V gene, CDR1 is SGHTA and CDR2 is FQGNSA. There are 14 residues in the CDR3. V lost 1 base and J lost 1, with 5 bases in between. The CDR3 loop reads CASSLGVSYNEQFF. The CDR3 DNA reads TGTGCCAGCAGCTTAGGGGTTTCCTACAATGAGCAGTTCTTC. The variable domain in full, with the rest retrieved from reference TRBV7-2 and TRBJ2-1, is GAGVSQSPSNKVTEKGKDVELRCDPISGHTALYWYRQSLGQGLEFLIYFQGNSAPDKSGLPSDRFSAERTGGSVSTLTIQRTQQEDSAVYLCASSLGVSYNEQFFGPGTRLTVL.

The table lists this clonotype with many counts. The chain combines TRBV20-1 with TRBJ2-4; tentatively, D is TRBD1 or TRBD2 (5 bases each). The ends were cut back, 0 bases at V and 2 bases at J, with 11 bases in the middle. There are 15 residues in the CDR3. Germline CDR1 is DFQATT and CDR2 is SNEGSKA (reference sequence). CDR3 sequence (DNA): TGCAGTGCTAGAGATTTCGGGGCCTCCAAAAACATTCAGTACTTC. Translation: CSARDFGASKNIQYF.

This clonotype was detected ten times or more. V gene TRBV7-8 combines with J gene TRBJ1-6; D possibly corresponds to TRBD1 (5 bases). This CDR3 spans 15 amino acids. CDR1 SGHVS and CDR2 FQNEAQ come from the germline V gene. Trimming cost V 0 bases and J 9 bases, with 12 bases left between them. The CDR3 region is CASSLAGEWGSPLHF. The CDR3 region has the DNA TGTGCCAGCAGCTTAGCAGGGGAGTGGGGTTCACCCCTCCACTTT.

This clonotype has just a few counts. The chain combines TRBV10-2 with TRBJ2-7; 11 bases align to TRBD2. V was pared by 6 bases and J by 3 bases, with 7 bases of the junction left unmatched. The CDR3 has 15 residues. Germline-derived CDR1 and CDR2 are WSHSY and SAAADI. The CDR3 is CASSETSGIRYEQYF. Here the CDR3 DNA reads TGCGCCAGCAGCGAGACTAGCGGGATTCGCTACGAGCAGTACTTC.

The rearrangement links TRBV6-8 to TRBJ1-4; the match to TRBD1 covers 8 bases. This CDR3 is built from 12 residues. Looked up from germline, CDR1 is MNHGY and CDR2 is SAAAGT. The junction had 5 bases not matched to a gene; V was cut back by 6 bases and J by 11 bases. In DNA form, the CDR3 reads TGTGCCAGCAGATTTACAGGGGGTAAACTGTTTTTT. It encodes CASRFTGGKLFF.

There are a few counts of this clonotype. This sequence joins TRBV4-2 and TRBJ2-2; 8 bases line up with TRBD2. The germline V gene has CDR1 LGHNA and CDR2 YNFKEQ. The trim removed 4 bases at V and 1 base at J, leaving 8 bases unmatched. CDR3 size: 17 residues. The CDR3 sequence is CASSLLGAGGNTGELFF. DNA of the CDR3: TGTGCCAGCAGCCTCTTGGGGGCGGGGGGGAACACCGGGGAGCTGTTTTTT.

In its sample, this clonotype was seen a few times. The V and J genes are TRBV24-1 and TRBJ1-2; possibly TRBD1 for D (5 bases). V shed 12 bases and J shed 4 bases, with 17 bases lying between them. This CDR3 region has 13 residues. The germline V gene has CDR1 KGHDR and CDR2 SFDVKD. CDR3 nucleotide sequence: TGTGCCTCTGGGACGGCTGACTTCTATGGCTACACCTTC. This codes for CASGTADFYGYTF.

This clonotype has a count of ten or more. This chain connects TRBV7-8 to TRBJ2-3; 7 bases map to TRBD2. In germline, CDR1 is SGHVS, CDR2 FQNEAQ. The CDR3 is made up of 17 amino acids. V dropped 1 base and J dropped 1; count of bases not matched to a gene: 8. For the CDR3, the DNA is TGTGCCAGCAGCTTAGTTATCGGGGAGGGCGGCACAGATACGCAGTATTTT. The encoded protein is CASSLVIGEGGTDTQYF.

This clonotype was picked up many times. This sequence joins TRBV28 and TRBJ1-2; D gene unclear. In germline, CDR1 is MDHEN, CDR2 SYDVKM. V lost 1 base to trimming and J lost 4 bases, with 1 base between them. The CDR3 covers 11 residues. The CDR3 reads CASSLFYGYTF. The CDR3 DNA reads TGTGCCAGCAGTTTATTCTATGGCTACACCTTC.

The CDR3 protein is CASSSSGRKSSYEQYF. Here the CDR3 DNA reads TGCGCCAGCAGCTCCTCGGGGCGGAAGAGCTCCTACGAGCAGTACTTC. This chain connects TRBV5-1 to TRBJ2-7, with D perhaps matching TRBD1 or TRBD2 (5 bases each). V lost 3 bases and J 0 bases, leaving 16 bases between the germline ends. The length of the CDR3 is 16 residues. The germline gives CDR1 SGHRS, CDR2 YFSETQ. Full variable domain (outside the CDR3, taken from reference TRBV5-1 and TRBJ2-7): KAGVTQTPRYLIKTRGQQVTLSCSPISGHRSVSWYQQTPGQGLQFLFEYFSETQRNKGNFPGRFSGRQFSNSRSEMNVSTLELGDSALYLCASSSSGRKSSYEQYFGPGTRLTVT.

This clonotype was counted many times. The rearrangement uses TRBV7-2 and TRBJ1-5; D gene unclear. The CDR3 runs to 15 residues. Germline V lookup: CDR1 SGHTA, CDR2 FQGNSA. V gave up 1 base and J gave up 0 bases, with 7 bases separating them. The CDR3 nucleotides are TGTGCCAGCAGCTTAGTGCCGAGTAGCAATCAGCCCCAGCATTTT. Its protein is CASSLVPSSNQPQHF.

This chain uses TRBV30 with TRBJ2-7, with D hard to call. The CDR3 has 13 amino acids. V lost 4 bases to trimming and J lost 0 bases, with 10 bases between them. Germline CDR1 is GTSNPN and CDR2 is SVGIG (reference sequence). The CDR3 loop reads CAWNRRPSYEQYF. The CDR3 coding sequence is TGTGCCTGGAACAGAAGACCCTCCTACGAGCAGTACTTC.

This clonotype was picked up many times. V gene TRBV7-2 combines with J gene TRBJ1-1, with 7 positions matching TRBD1. The V gene's germline CDR1 is SGHTA and CDR2 FQGNSA. This CDR3 has 15 residues. The junction had 3 bases not matched to a gene; V was cut back by 1 base and J by 1 base. The CDR3 DNA reads TGTGCCAGCAGCTTAGGGAAGGGGGCGAACACTGAAGCTTTCTTT. Translation gives CASSLGKGANTEAFF.

The chain links TRBV20-1 to TRBJ2-3, with TRBD2 matching 8 bases. After removal of 4 bases from V and 10 bases from J, the junction contained 13 bases not matched to a gene. This CDR3 comprises 14 residues. The germline gives CDR1 DFQATT, CDR2 SNEGSKA (reference sequence). CDR3 amino acids: CSATEEREWNPQYF. The CDR3 nucleotides read TGCAGTGCTACCGAGGAGCGGGAGTGGAATCCGCAGTATTTT.

This clonotype was counted only a few times. This sequence joins TRBV20-1 and TRBJ2-1; perhaps TRBD2 as D (7 bases). Germline V lookup: CDR1 DFQATT, CDR2 SNEGSKA (reference sequence). V was pared by 4 bases and J by 0 bases, with 16 bases between. The CDR3 extends over 16 amino acids. CDR3 region: CSAKRGGASSYNEQFF. In DNA, the CDR3 is TGCAGTGCTAAACGTGGGGGGGCAAGCTCCTACAATGAGCAGTTCTTC.